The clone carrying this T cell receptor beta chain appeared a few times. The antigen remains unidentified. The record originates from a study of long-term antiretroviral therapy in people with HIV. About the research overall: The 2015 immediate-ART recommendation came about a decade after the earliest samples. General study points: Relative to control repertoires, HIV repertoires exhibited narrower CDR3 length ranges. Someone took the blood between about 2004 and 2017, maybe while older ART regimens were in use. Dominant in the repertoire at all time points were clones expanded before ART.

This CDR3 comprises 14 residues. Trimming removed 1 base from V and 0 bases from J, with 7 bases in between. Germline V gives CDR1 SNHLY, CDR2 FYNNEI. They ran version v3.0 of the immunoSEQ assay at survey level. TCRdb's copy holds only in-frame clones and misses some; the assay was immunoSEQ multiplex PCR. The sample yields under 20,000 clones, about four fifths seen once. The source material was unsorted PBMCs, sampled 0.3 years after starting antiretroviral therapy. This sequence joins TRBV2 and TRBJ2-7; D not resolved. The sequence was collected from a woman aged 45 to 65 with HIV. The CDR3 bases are TGTGCCAGCAGTGAAGATTGGAGCTCCTACGAGCAGTACTTC. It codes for CASSEDWSSYEQYF.